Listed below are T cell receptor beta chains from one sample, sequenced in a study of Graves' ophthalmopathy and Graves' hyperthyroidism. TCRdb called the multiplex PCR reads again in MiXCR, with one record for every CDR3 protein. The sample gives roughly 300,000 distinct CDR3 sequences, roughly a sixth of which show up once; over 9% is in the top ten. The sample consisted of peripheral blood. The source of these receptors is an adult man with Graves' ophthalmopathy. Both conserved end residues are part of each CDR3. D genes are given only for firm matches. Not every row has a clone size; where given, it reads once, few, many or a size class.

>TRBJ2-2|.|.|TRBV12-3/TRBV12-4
TGTGCCAGCATGGCCGGGCTGCTGGGCACCGGGGAGCTGTTTTTT
CASMAGLLGTGELFF
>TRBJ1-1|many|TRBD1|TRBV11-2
TGTGCCAGCAGCTTAACAGGGGTGATGATGAACACTGAAGCTTTCTTT
CASSLTGVMMNTEAFF
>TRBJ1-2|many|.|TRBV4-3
TGCGCCAGCAGCCAAGACGCGCGCGTTAACTATGGAGGCTACACCTTC
CASSQDARVNYGGYTF
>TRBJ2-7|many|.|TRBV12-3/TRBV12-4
TGTGCCAGCAGCGGAATTTCCTACGGCGAGCAGTACTTC
CASSGISYGEQYF
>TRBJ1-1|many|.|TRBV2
TGTGCCAGCAGGAGAGACACCATGAACACTGAAGCTTTCTTT
CASRRDTMNTEAFF
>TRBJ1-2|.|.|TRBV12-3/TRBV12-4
TGTGCCAGCAGCCTACAAAGGACGGGTGGCTACACCTTC
CASSLQRTGGYTF
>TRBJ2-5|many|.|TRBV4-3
TGCGCCAGCAGCCAAGATATTCAAGGGGGGAGCGGCGAGACCCAGTACTTC
CASSQDIQGGSGETQYF
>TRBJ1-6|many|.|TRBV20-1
TGCAGTGCTAGAGGTTCGAGCAGTTATAATTCACCCCTCCACTTT
CSARGSSSYNSPLHF
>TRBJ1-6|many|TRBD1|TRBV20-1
TGCAGTGCCGTTGACAGGGGGAATAATTCACCCCTCCACTTT
CSAVDRGNNSPLHF
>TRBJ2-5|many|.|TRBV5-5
TGTGCCAGCAGCTTGGGAGGGGGAATAGAGACCCAGTACTTC
CASSLGGGIETQYF
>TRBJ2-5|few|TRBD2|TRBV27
TGTGCCAGCAGTTTATCCTGGATTAGCGGGAGGGAGCTGGGGGAGACCCAGTACTTC
CASSLSWISGRELGETQYF
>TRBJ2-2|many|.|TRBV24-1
TGTGCCACCAGTGAGTCATCCTCTTGGCGGCTGTTTTTT
CATSESSSWRLFF
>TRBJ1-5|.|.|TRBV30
TGTGCCTGGAGTGTAGACCGCCGCGGGCAGCCCCAGCATTTT
CAWSVDRRGQPQHF
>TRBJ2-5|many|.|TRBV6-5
TGTGCCAGCAGTTACGGCCAAGAGACCCAGTACTTC
CASSYGQETQYF
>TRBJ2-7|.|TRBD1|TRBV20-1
TGCAGTGCTAGGGGAGACAGGGTTTACGAGCAGTACTTC
CSARGDRVYEQYF
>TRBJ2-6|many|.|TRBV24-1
TGTGCCACCAGTAGGACTGGGGCCAACGTCCTGACTTTC
CATSRTGANVLTF
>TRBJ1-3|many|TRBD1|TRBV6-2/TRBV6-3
TGTGCCAGCAGTTACTCGATCGGGACAGGAGCGATTGGAAACACCATATATTTT
CASSYSIGTGAIGNTIYF
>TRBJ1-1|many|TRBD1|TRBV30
TGTGCCCACCGGGACAGGGGGCCGGGCACTGAAGCTTTCTTT
CAHRDRGPGTEAFF
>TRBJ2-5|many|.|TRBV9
TGTGCCAGCAGCGTGGGGGCGGCCCAAGAGACCCAGTACTTC
CASSVGAAQETQYF
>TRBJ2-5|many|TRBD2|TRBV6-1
TGTGCCAGCAGACTAGCGGGAGGTGGGACCCAGTACTTC
CASRLAGGGTQYF
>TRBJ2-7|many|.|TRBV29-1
TGCAGCGTGGCTGGGGGGCGGGAATACGAGCAGTACTTC
CSVAGGREYEQYF
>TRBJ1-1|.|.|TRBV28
TGTGCCAGCAGTGACGGGGGGATCCGGGTTGGAGGACGAGCTTTCTTT
CASSDGGIRVGGRAFF
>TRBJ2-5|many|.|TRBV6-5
TGTGCCAGCACCCCTAGGAGGGGGGGCGTTGAGACCCAGTACTTC
CASTPRRGGVETQYF
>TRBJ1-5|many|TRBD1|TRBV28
TGTGCCAGCAGCACCGGTTCAGGGGGGCTTAGCAATCAGCCCCAGCATTTT
CASSTGSGGLSNQPQHF
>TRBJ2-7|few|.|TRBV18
TGTGCCAGCTCAAATCAGGGGACCGGGCCCTACGAGCAGTACTTC
CASSNQGTGPYEQYF
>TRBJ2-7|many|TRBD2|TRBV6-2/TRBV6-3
TGTGCCAGCAGTGTAGCGGGGGGCCTCTACGAGCAGTACTTC
CASSVAGGLYEQYF
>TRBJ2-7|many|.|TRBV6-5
TGTGCCAGCAGTTACTCGGTGACTCGCACCTACGAGCAGTACTTC
CASSYSVTRTYEQYF
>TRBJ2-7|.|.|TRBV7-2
TGTGCCAGCAGCTTTTCCTTCTACGAGCAGTACTTC
CASSFSFYEQYF
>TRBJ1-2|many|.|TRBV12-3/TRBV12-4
TGTGCCAGCAGTTTAGTCTTTAACTATGGCTACACCTTC
CASSLVFNYGYTF
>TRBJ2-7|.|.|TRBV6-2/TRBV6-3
TGTGCCAGCAATGACCCCCGGGCTGGTAAAACTCGCGAGCAGTACTTC
CASNDPRAGKTREQYF
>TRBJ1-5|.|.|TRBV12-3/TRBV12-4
TGTGCCAGCAGTCCAGCTCGGACAGACTATCAGCCCCAGCATTTT
CASSPARTDYQPQHF
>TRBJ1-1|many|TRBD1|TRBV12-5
TGTGCTAGTGGTTTGGTAAAGGGGGCGTCGTTCTCGGACACTGAAGCTTTCTTT
CASGLVKGASFSDTEAFF
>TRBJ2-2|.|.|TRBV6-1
TGTGCCAGCAGTCCCCGGATCTCCGGGGAGCTGTTTTTT
CASSPRISGELFF
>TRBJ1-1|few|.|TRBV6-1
TGTGCCAGCAGCGTAAACAGGGTTTCAACTGAAGCTTTCTTT
CASSVNRVSTEAFF
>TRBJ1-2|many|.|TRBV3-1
TGTGCCAGCAGCCAAGACGGGAGGGATCGTGGCTACACCTTC
CASSQDGRDRGYTF
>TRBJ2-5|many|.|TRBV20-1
TGCAGTGCTAGTGTACCCGCGGAGACCCAGTACTTC
CSASVPAETQYF
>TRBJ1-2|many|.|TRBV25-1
TGTGCCAGCAGTGAGGGCGGCTTCGTGTATGGCTACACCTTC
CASSEGGFVYGYTF